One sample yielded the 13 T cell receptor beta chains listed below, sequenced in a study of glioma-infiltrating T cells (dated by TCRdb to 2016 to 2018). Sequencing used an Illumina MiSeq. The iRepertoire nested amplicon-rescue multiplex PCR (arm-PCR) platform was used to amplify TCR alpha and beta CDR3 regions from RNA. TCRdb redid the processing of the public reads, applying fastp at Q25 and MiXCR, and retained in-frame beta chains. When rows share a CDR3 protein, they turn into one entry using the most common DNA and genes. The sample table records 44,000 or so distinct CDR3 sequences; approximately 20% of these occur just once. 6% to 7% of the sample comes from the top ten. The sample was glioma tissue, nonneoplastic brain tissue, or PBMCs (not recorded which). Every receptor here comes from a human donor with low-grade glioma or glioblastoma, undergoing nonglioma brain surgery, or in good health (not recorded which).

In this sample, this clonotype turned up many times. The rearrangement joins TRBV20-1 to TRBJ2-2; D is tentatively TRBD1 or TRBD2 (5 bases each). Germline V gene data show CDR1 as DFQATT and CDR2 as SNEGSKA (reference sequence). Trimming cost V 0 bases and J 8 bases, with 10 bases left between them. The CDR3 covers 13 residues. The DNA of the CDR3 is TGCAGTGCTAGAGAGACGGGGCGAGGGGAGCTGTTTTTT. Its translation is CSARETGRGELFF.

The CDR3 spells CASSLSVYEQYF. The DNA for the CDR3 is TGTGCCAGCAGCTTGTCTGTCTACGAGCAGTACTTC. The chain joins TRBV5-5 to TRBJ2-7; D remains ambiguous. Germline V gene lookup returns CDR1 SGHKS and CDR2 YYEKEE (reference sequence). The germline V and J ends were trimmed by 1 base and 3 bases, with 5 bases remaining between them. This CDR3 region has 12 residues.

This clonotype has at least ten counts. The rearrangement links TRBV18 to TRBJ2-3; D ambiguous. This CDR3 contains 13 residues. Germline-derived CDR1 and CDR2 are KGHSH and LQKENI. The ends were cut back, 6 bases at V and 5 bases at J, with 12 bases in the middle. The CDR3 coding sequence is TGTGCCAGCTCTCCCAGTATGGGAGATACGCAGTATTTT. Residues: CASSPSMGDTQYF. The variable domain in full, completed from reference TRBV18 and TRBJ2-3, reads NAGVMQNPRHLVRRRGQEARLRCSPMKGHSHVYWYRQLPEEGLKFMVYLQKENIIDESGMPKERFSAEFPKEGPSILRIQQVVRGDSAAYFCASSPSMGDTQYFGPGTRLTVL.

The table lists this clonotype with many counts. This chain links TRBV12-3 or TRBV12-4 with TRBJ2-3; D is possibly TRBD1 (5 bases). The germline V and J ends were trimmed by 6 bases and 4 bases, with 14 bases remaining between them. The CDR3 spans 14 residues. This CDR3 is CASRPRPGSDTQYF. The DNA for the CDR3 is TGTGCCAGCAGACCAAGACCAGGGTCAGATACGCAGTATTTT.

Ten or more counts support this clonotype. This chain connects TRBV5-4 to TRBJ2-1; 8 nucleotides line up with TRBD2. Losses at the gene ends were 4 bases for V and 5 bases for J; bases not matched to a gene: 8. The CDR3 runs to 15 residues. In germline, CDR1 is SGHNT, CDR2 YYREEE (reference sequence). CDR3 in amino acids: CASSLKLAANNEQFF. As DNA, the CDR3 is TGTGCCAGCAGCCTGAAACTAGCGGCTAACAATGAGCAGTTCTTC. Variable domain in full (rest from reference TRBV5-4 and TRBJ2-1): ETGVTQSPTHLIKTRGQQVTLRCSSQSGHNTVSWYQQALGQGPQFIFQYYREEENGRGNFPPRFSGLQFPNYSSELNVNALELDDSALYLCASSLKLAANNEQFFGPGTRLTVL.

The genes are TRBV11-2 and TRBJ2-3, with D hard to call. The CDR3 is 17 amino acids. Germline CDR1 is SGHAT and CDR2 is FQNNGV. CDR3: CVSSLISRVTVTDTQYF. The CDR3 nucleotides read TGTGTTAGCAGCTTAATTAGCCGCGTTACGGTCACAGATACGCAGTATTTT.

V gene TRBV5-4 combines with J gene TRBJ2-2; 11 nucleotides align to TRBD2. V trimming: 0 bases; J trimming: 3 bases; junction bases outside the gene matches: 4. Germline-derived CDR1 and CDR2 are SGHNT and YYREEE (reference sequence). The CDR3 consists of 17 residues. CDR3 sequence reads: CASSLAVLAGDTGELFF. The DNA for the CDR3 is TGTGCCAGCAGCTTGGCGGTACTAGCGGGAGACACCGGGGAGCTGTTTTTT.

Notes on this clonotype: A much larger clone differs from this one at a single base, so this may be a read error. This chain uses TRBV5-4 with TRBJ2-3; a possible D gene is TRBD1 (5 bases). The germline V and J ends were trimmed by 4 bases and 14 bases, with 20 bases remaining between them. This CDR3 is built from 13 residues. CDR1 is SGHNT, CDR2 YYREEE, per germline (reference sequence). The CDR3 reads CASSPVDSVGRYF. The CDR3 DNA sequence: TGTGCCAGCAGCCCCGTAGACAGTGTCGGACGGTATTTT.

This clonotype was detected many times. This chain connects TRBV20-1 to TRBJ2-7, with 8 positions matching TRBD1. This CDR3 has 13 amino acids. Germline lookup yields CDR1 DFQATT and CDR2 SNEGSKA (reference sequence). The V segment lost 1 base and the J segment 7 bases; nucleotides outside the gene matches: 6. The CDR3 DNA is TGCAGTGCTAGAGGACAGGGGACCGGGGAGCAGTACGTC. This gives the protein CSARGQGTGEQYV.

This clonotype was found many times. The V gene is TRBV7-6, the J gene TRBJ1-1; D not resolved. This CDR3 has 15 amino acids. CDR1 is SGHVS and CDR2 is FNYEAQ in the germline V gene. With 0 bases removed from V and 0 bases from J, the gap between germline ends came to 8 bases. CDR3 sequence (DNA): TGTGCCAGCAGCTTAGCTGCAGAAATGAACACTGAAGCTTTCTTT. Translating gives CASSLAAEMNTEAFF.

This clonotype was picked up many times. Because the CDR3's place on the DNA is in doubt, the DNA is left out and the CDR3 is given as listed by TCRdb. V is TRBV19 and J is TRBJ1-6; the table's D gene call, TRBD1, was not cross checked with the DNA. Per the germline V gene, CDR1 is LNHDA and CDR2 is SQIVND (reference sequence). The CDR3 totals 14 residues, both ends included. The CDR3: CASTSGQGGSPLHF.

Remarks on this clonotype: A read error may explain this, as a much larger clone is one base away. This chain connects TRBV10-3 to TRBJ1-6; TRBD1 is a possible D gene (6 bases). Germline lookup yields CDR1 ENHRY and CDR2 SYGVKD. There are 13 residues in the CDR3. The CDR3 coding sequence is TGTGCCATCAGGACAGGAGAAAATTCATCCCTCCACTTT. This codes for CAIRTGENSSLHF.

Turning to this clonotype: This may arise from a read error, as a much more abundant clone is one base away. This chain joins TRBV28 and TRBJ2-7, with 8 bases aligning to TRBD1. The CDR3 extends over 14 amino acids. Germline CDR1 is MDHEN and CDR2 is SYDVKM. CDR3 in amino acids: CASSRGDRPYEQHF. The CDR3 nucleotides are TGTGCCAGCAGCCGCGGGGACAGGCCCTACGAGCAGCACTTC.